The entry below gives a single T cell receptor (beta chain) sequence along with its context. Its antigen remains unidentified. These data originate in a study of T-cell memory formation after mild COVID-19. Study-level information: TCR clustering was largely donor specific. Overall study findings and caveats: For contracting clones, CD4+ ones sat mainly in CM and EM, CD8+ in EMRA. A second wave of clones peaked on day 37, and their SARS-CoV-2 specificity went unconfirmed.

Via MiXCR, TCRdb re-called the 5' RACE reads, giving one row per CDR3 protein. The table lists about 560,000 distinct CDR3 sequences, about a fifth of them singletons. Germline CDR1 reads LNHNV; CDR2 reads YYDKDF (reference sequence). CDR3 size: 16 residues. Trimming removed 3 bases at V and 2 bases at J, with 14 bases between. Sequenced: PBMCs or a T cell subset sorted from them (not recorded which). The origin of this receptor is an adult woman who had mild COVID-19 (a few samples of this study predate the infection). Cell type and time point are not known. The V and J genes are TRBV15 and TRBJ2-1; no reliable D call. CDR3 protein: CATSSFGFTPYNEQFF. In DNA form, the CDR3 reads TGTGCCACCAGCAGTTTCGGATTTACCCCCTACAATGAGCAGTTCTTC.